This T cell receptor beta chain was sequenced for a study of blood T cell repertoires in COVID-19. Profiled with immunoSEQ multiplex PCR; TCRdb holds only in-frame clones, not every one. Of more than 85,000 clones listed, just under 85% were seen once; the top ten hold under 11%. In its sample, this clone was seen once. The CDR3 consists of 15 residues. The germline CDR1 and CDR2 sequences are MNHEY and SVGAGI. The V end was cut by 7 bases, the J end by 4 bases, with 16 bases between. The specimen sequenced was peripheral blood. The genes are TRBV6-5 and TRBJ2-2; D perhaps matches TRBD1 (6 bases). The TCR sequence derives from a man aged 65 to 79 with acute or convalescent COVID-19. The CDR3 DNA sequence: TGTGCCAGCAATTCGTGGGGGCCGAGCACCGGGGAGCTGTTTTTT. Encoded protein: CASNSWGPSTGELFF.